A single sample gave rise to the 2 T cell receptor beta chains below, sequenced in a study of CD8 T cells in ankylosing spondylitis. TCRdb re-called the 5' RACE reads with MiXCR, one entry per CDR3 protein. This sample has roughly 130,000 distinct CDR3 sequences; about 6.4% occur once, and the top ten carry 9.5% to 15%. The sequenced sample was blood, either unsorted or a sorted T cell fraction (not recorded which). The receptors come from a male donor with ankylosing spondylitis or in good health (not recorded which).

This chain links TRBV28 with TRBJ1-1; D uncertain. Germline loops: CDR1 MDHEN, CDR2 SYDVKM. CDR3 size: 14 residues. Trimming cost V 2 bases and J 0 bases, with 7 bases left between them. The CDR3 sequence: CASSLINLNTEAFF. Here the CDR3 DNA reads TGTGCCAGCAGTTTAATCAATCTGAACACTGAAGCTTTCTTT. The variable domain in full, with the rest retrieved from reference TRBV28 and TRBJ1-1, is DVKVTQSSRYLVKRTGEKVFLECVQDMDHENMFWYRQDPGLGLRLIYFSYDVKMKEKGDIPEGYSVSREKKERFSLILESASTNQTSMYLCASSLINLNTEAFFGQGTRLTVV.

About this clonotype itself: At one of its ends the junction is not consistent with the germline gene, which may arise from a read error. The chain uses TRBV15 and TRBJ2-7; the D gene is possibly TRBD1 (6 bases). The CDR3 spans 15 residues. Germline V gene data show CDR1 as LNHNV and CDR2 as YYDKDF (reference sequence). The chain's CDR3 is CASSPEHLRGSEQYF. Here the CDR3 DNA reads TGTGCCAGCAGCCCTGAGCACCTCAGGGGCTCCGAGCAGTACTTC.